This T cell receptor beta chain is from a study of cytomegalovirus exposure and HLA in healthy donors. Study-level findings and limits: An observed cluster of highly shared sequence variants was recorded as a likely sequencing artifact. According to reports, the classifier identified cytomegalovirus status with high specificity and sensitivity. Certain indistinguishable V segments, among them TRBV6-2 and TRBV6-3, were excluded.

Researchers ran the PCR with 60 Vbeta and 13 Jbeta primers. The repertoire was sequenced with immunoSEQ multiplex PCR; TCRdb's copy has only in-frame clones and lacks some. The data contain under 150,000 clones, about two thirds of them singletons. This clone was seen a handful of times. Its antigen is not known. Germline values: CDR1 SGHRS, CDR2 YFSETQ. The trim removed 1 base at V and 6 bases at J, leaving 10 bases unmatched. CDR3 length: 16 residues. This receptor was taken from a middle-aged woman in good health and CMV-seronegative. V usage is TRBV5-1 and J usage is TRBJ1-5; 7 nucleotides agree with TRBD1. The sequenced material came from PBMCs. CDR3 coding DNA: TGCGCCAGCAGCTTGTTGCTTCGGACAGGAGGTCAGCCCCAGCATTTT. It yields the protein CASSLLLRTGGQPQHF.